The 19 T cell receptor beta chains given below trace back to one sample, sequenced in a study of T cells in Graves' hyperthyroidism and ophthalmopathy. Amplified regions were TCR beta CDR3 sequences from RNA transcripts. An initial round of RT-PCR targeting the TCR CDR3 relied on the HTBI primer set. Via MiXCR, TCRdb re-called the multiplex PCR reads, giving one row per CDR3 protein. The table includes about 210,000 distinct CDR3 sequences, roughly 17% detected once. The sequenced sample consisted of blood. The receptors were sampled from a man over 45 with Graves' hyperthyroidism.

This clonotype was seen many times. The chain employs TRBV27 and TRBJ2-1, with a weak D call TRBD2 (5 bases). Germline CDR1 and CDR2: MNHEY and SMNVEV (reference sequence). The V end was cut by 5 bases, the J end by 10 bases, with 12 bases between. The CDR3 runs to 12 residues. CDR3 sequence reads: CASSPSSREQFF. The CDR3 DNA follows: TGTGCCAGCAGTCCTAGCTCCAGAGAGCAGTTCTTC.

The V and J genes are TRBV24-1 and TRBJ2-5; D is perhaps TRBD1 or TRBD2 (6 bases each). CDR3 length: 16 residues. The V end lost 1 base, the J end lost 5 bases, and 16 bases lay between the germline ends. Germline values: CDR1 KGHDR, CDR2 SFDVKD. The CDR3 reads CATSDFLQGGEETQYF. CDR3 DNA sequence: TGTGCCACCAGTGATTTCCTACAGGGAGGTGAGGAGACCCAGTACTTC.

CDR3 region: CASSLSLGGNTGELFF. The CDR3 bases are TGTGCCAGCAGCCTATCTTTGGGGGGGAACACCGGGGAGCTGTTTTTT. The V call is TRBV28, the J call TRBJ2-2; possible D gene TRBD2, 6 bases. V lost 6 bases and J lost 1, with 15 bases in between. The CDR3 is 16 amino acids. The germline V gene encodes CDR1 MDHEN and CDR2 SYDVKM.

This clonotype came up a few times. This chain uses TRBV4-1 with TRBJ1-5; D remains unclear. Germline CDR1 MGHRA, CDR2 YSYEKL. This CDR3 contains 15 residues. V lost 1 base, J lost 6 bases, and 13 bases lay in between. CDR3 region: CASSQAGGMSQPQHF. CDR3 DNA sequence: TGCGCCAGCAGCCAAGCGGGAGGGATGAGTCAGCCCCAGCATTTT.

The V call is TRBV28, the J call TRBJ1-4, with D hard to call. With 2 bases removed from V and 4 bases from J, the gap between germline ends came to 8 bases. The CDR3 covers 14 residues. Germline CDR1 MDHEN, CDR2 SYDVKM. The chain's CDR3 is CASSLILHNEKLFF. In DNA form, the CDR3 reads TGTGCCAGCAGTTTAATTTTGCATAATGAAAAACTGTTTTTT.

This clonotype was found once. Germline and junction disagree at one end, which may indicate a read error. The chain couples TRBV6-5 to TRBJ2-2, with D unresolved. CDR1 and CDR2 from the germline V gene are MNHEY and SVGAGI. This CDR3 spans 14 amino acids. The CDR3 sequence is CASGYSPETGELFF. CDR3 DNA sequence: TGTGCCAGCGGTTACTCCCCAGAAACCGGGGAGCTGTTTTTT.

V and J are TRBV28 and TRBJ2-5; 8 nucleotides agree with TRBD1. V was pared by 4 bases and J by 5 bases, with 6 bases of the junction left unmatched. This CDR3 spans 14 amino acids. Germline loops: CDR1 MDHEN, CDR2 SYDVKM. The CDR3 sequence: CASSYRGVGETQYF. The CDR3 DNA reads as TGTGCCAGCAGTTACAGGGGGGTCGGGGAGACCCAGTACTTC.

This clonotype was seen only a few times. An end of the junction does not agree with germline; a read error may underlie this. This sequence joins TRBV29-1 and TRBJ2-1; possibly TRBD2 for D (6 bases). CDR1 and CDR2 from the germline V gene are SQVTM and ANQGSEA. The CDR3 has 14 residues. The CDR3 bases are TGCAGCGTGGAAGCGGGCAACTCCTACAATGAGCAGTTCTTC. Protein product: CSVEAGNSYNEQFF.

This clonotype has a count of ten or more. CDR3 coding DNA: TGTGCCAGCAGCCAAGTTAACCTGGAGCAGTACTTC. Encoded protein: CASSQVNLEQYF. The V call is TRBV3-1, the J call TRBJ2-7; D not certain. The V gene's germline CDR1 is LGHDT and CDR2 YNNKEL (reference sequence). The CDR3 has 12 residues. Trimming removed 1 base from V and 7 bases from J, with 8 bases in between.

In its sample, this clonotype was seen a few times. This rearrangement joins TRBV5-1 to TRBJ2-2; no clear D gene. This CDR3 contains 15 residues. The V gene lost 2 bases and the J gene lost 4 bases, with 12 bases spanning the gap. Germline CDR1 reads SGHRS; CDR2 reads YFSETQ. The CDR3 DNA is TGCGCCAGCAGCTTTGGAGAAGCCGGCACCGGGGAGCTGTTTTTT. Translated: CASSFGEAGTGELFF.

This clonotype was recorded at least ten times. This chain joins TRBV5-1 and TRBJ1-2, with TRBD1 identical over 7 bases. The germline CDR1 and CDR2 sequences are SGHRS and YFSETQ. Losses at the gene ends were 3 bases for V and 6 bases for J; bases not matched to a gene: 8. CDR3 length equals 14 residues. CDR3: CASSWTGTEDGYTF. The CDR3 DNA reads TGCGCCAGCAGCTGGACCGGGACAGAGGATGGCTACACCTTC.

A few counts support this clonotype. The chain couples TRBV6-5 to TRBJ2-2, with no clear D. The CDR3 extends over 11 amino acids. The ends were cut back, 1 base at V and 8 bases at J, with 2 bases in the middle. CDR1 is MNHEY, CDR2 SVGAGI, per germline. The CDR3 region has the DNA TGTGCCAGCAGTTACTTTGGGGAGCTGTTTTTT. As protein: CASSYFGELFF.

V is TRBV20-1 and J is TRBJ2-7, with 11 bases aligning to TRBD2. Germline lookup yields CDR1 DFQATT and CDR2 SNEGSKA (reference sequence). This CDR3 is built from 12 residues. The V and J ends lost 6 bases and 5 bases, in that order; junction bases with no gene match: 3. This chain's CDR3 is CSALAGAHEQYF. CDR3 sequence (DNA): TGCAGTGCACTAGCGGGAGCCCACGAGCAGTACTTC.

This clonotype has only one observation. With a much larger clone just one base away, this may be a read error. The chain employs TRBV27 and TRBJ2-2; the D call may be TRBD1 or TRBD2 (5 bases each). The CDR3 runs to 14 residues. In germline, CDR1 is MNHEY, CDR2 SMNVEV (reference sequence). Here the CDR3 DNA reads TGTGCCAGCAGTTTGGGGCAGGACACCGGGGAGCTGCTTTTT. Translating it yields CASSLGQDTGELLF.

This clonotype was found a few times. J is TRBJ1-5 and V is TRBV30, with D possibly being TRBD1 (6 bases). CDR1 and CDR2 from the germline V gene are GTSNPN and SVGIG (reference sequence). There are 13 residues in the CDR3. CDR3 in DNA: TGTGCTGGGGGCCAGGGTTACAATCAGCCCCAGCATTTT. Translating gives CAGGQGYNQPQHF.

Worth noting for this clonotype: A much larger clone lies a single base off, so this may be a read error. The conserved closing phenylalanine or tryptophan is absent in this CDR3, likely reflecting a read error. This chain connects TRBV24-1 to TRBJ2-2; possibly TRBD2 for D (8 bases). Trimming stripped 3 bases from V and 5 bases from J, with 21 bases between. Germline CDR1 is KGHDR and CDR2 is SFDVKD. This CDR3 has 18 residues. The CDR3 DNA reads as TGTGCCACCAGTGATCTTCGGCCGGGAGGGGGCAGGACCGGGGAGCTGTTTTCT. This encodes CATSDLRPGGGRTGELFS.

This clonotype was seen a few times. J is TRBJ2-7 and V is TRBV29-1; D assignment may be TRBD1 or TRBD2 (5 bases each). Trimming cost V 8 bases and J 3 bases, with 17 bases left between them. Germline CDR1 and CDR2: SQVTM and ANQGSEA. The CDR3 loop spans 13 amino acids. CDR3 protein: CSPGGDDGYEQYF. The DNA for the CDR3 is TGCAGCCCCGGTGGGGACGACGGCTACGAGCAGTACTTC.

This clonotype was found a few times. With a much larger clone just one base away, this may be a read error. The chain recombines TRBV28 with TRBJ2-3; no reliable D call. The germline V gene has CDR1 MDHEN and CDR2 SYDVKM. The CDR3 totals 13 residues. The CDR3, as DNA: TGTGCCAGCAGTCCAGACCGCACAGATGCGCAGTATTTT. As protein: CASSPDRTDAQYF.

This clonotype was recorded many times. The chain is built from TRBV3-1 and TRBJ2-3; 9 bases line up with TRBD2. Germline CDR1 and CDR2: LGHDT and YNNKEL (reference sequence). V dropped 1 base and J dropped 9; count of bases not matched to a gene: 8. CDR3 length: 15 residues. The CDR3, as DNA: TGTGCCAGCAGCCAAGGCGGCGGGAGGGCCGCCACGCAGTATTTT. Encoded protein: CASSQGGGRAATQYF.